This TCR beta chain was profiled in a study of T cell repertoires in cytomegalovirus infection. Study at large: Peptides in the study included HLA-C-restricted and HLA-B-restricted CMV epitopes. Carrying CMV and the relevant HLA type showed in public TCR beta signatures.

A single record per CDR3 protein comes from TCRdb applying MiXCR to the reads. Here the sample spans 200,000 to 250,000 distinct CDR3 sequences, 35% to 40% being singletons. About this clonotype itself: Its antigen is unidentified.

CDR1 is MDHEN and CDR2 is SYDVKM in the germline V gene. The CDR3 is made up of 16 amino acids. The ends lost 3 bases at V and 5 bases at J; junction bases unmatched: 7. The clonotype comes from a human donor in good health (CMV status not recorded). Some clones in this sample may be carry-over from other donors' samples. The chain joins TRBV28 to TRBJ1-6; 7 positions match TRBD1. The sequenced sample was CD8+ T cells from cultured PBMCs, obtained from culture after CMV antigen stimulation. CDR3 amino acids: CASSLHRGRNNSPLHF. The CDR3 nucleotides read TGTGCCAGCAGTTTGCACAGGGGAAGGAATAATTCACCCCTCCACTTT.